One sample yielded the 17 T cell receptor beta chains listed below, sequenced in a study of blood T cell repertoires in COVID-19. TCRdb's copy holds only in-frame clones and misses some; the assay was immunoSEQ multiplex PCR. The table lists around 65,000 clones, almost 80% of them singletons. What was sequenced was peripheral blood. Every receptor here comes from a man between 60 and 75 years old with acute or convalescent COVID-19.

The genes are TRBV6-2 or TRBV6-3 and TRBJ1-6; a weak D match, TRBD1 (5 bases). The CDR3 runs to 14 residues. V dropped 2 bases and J dropped 5 bases, with 7 bases sitting between them. Germline V gene data show CDR1 as MNHEY and CDR2 as SVGEGT. The CDR3 spells CASSYGRDNSPLHF. In DNA form, the CDR3 reads TGTGCCAGCAGTTACGGCAGGGATAATTCACCCCTCCACTTT.

V usage is TRBV18 and J usage is TRBJ1-5; 9 positions match TRBD1. This CDR3 contains 17 residues. With V trimmed by 6 bases and J by 0 bases, 9 bases remained unmatched. Germline CDR1 and CDR2: KGHSH and LQKENI. The CDR3 sequence is CASSSGQGLNSNQPQHF. In DNA, the CDR3 is TGTGCCAGCTCGTCGGGACAGGGTCTCAATAGCAATCAGCCCCAGCATTTT.

This chain connects TRBV6-5 to TRBJ2-1; 8 bases agree with TRBD1. The CDR3 length is 16 residues. The junction had 8 bases not matched to a gene; V was cut back by 4 bases and J by 3 bases. The germline V gene has CDR1 MNHEY and CDR2 SVGAGI. CDR3 loop: CASSLLGQVNYNEQFF. For the CDR3, the DNA is TGTGCCAGCAGTTTACTGGGACAGGTTAACTACAATGAGCAGTTCTTC.

V gene TRBV27 combines with J gene TRBJ1-2, with a tentative D call TRBD1 (6 bases). The germline gives CDR1 MNHEY, CDR2 SMNVEV (reference sequence). With 1 base removed from V and 8 bases from J, the gap between germline ends came to 20 bases. This CDR3 is 16 amino acids long. DNA of the CDR3: TGTGCCAGCAGTTTATTCGCCCGACAGGTCCGAGACGGCTACACCTTC. This gives the protein CASSLFARQVRDGYTF.

In its sample, this clone was seen a few times. The rearrangement links TRBV18 to TRBJ1-4; D is unresolved. Trimming removed 5 bases at V and 7 bases at J, with 17 bases between. Germline V CDR1 and CDR2: KGHSH, LQKENI. The CDR3 length is 15 residues. The CDR3 DNA follows: TGTGCCAGCTCATCGAGTGTGAGCGGAGGTGAAAAACTGTTTTTT. Protein sequence: CASSSSVSGGEKLFF. Full variable domain (rest looked up from reference TRBV18 and TRBJ1-4): NAGVMQNPRHLVRRRGQEARLRCSPMKGHSHVYWYRQLPEEGLKFMVYLQKENIIDESGMPKERFSAEFPKEGPSILRIQQVVRGDSAAYFCASSSSVSGGEKLFFGSGTQLSVL.

This clone has more than one count but fewer than ten. The rearrangement links TRBV4-2 to TRBJ1-2; D may be TRBD1 (5 bases). Germline values: CDR1 LGHNA, CDR2 YNFKEQ. This CDR3 is 13 amino acids long. With 4 bases removed from V and 5 bases from J, the gap between germline ends came to 11 bases. CDR3 nucleotides: TGTGCCAGCAGCCCACTGACAGATTATGGCTACACCTTC. It translates to CASSPLTDYGYTF.

This clone came up a few times. The chain employs TRBV7-6 and TRBJ1-1; tentatively, D is TRBD1 (5 bases). Germline values: CDR1 SGHVS, CDR2 FNYEAQ. Trimming stripped 2 bases from V and 2 bases from J, with 15 bases between. This CDR3 has 16 amino acids. The CDR3 spells CASSLSGTGVNTEAFF. The CDR3 DNA follows: TGTGCCAGCAGCTTATCGGGGACGGGAGTAAACACTGAAGCTTTCTTT.

The chain combines TRBV3-1 (or the pseudogene TRBV3-2) with TRBJ2-4; TRBD2 aligns across 8 bases. Germline V lookup: CDR1 LGHDT, CDR2 YNNKEL (reference sequence). There are 16 residues in the CDR3. After removal of 4 bases from V and 1 base from J, the junction contained 6 bases not matched to a gene. DNA for the CDR3: TGTGCCAGCAGCCTAGGACTAGCATCGGCCAAAAACATTCAGTACTTC. Translating gives CASSLGLASAKNIQYF.

The chain recombines TRBV5-1 with TRBJ2-1, with D unclear. CDR3 length: 13 residues. V was pared by 1 base and J by 4 bases, with 6 bases between. Germline lookup yields CDR1 SGHRS and CDR2 YFSETQ. The CDR3 nucleotides read TGCGCCAGCAGCTTGAACGGGTACAATGAGCAGTTCTTC. Its translation: CASSLNGYNEQFF.

The rearrangement uses TRBV28 and TRBJ1-4; 9 nucleotides agree with TRBD1. Germline CDR1 reads MDHEN; CDR2 reads SYDVKM. This CDR3 region has 15 residues. The trim removed 1 base at V and 5 bases at J, leaving 2 bases unmatched. The CDR3 nucleotides read TGTGCCAGCAGTTTATCGGACAGGGGAAATGAAAAACTGTTTTTT. Encoded protein: CASSLSDRGNEKLFF.

This chain connects TRBV27 to TRBJ2-7; 8 bases are shared with TRBD1. With V trimmed by 3 bases and J by 5 bases, 9 bases remained unmatched. The CDR3 is 15 amino acids. CDR1 and CDR2 (germline): MNHEY, SMNVEV (reference sequence). As DNA, the CDR3 is TGTGCCAGCAGTTTCCGGGACAGGACGGGGAACGAGCAGTACTTC. Its translation: CASSFRDRTGNEQYF.

The CDR3 DNA follows: TGCAGCGTCGATGACAGGACCTCTGGAAACACCATATATTTT. Its protein product is CSVDDRTSGNTIYF. The V call is TRBV29-1, the J call TRBJ1-3; D is perhaps TRBD1 (6 bases). The CDR3 runs 14 residues. Germline V lookup: CDR1 SQVTM, CDR2 ANQGSEA. Between the trimmed V and J ends, which lost 6 bases and 0 bases, there was a span of 12 bases.

The V gene is TRBV5-4, the J gene TRBJ1-1; TRBD1 might be the D (5 bases). Trimming stripped 0 bases from V and 4 bases from J, with 16 bases between. The CDR3 runs to 16 residues. Germline values: CDR1 SGHNT, CDR2 YYREEE (reference sequence). CDR3 region: CASSLDRGGFATEAFF. The CDR3, as DNA: TGTGCCAGCAGCTTGGATCGCGGGGGTTTTGCCACTGAAGCTTTCTTT.

V and J are TRBV14 and TRBJ2-5, with 8 positions matching TRBD2. The CDR3 loop spans 16 amino acids. In germline, CDR1 is SGHDN, CDR2 FVKESK. V shed 1 base, J shed 4 bases, and the junction held 8 bases outside the gene matches. For the CDR3, the DNA is TGTGCCAGCAGCCAAGTCCTAGCGGGCCCAGCAGAGACCCAGTACTTC. This encodes CASSQVLAGPAETQYF.

The gene calls are TRBV2 and TRBJ2-7; D might be TRBD1 (5 bases). This CDR3 is built from 11 residues. The germline V gene has CDR1 SNHLY and CDR2 FYNNEI. V was clipped by 6 bases and J by 5 bases, with 8 bases between them. CDR3: CASRQGDEQYF. In DNA form, the CDR3 reads TGTGCCAGCAGGCAAGGGGACGAGCAGTACTTC. Based on the CDR3 plus reference TRBV2 and TRBJ2-7, the full variable domain is EPEVTQTPSHQVTQMGQEVILRCVPISNHLYFYWYRQILGQKVEFLVSFYNNEISEKSEIFDDQFSVERPDGSNFTLKIRSTKLEDSAMYFCASRQGDEQYFGPGTRLTVT.

This chain joins TRBV6-4 and TRBJ2-2; TRBD2 matches at 12 bases. The CDR3 is 17 amino acids. Germline lookup yields CDR1 MRHNA and CDR2 SNTAGT. V dropped 6 bases and J dropped 4; count of bases not matched to a gene: 9. CDR3 bases: TGTGCCAGCAGCCCAACCACTAGCGGGGGGACCACCGGGGAGCTGTTTTTT. Translation gives CASSPTTSGGTTGELFF.

The V call is TRBV5-1, the J call TRBJ2-1; 9 bases map to TRBD2. Trimming took 1 base from V and 4 from J; bases not matched to a gene: 3. CDR1 is SGHRS, CDR2 YFSETQ, per germline. This CDR3 has 15 residues. The CDR3 DNA reads as TGCGCCAGCAGCTTGATTAGCGGGGGATACAATGAGCAGTTCTTC. Its translation: CASSLISGGYNEQFF. Looking up the rest from reference TRBV5-1 and TRBJ2-1 gives the full variable domain: KAGVTQTPRYLIKTRGQQVTLSCSPISGHRSVSWYQQTPGQGLQFLFEYFSETQRNKGNFPGRFSGRQFSNSRSEMNVSTLELGDSALYLCASSLISGGYNEQFFGPGTRLTVL.